This T cell receptor (beta chain) was sequenced in a study of shared clonotypes between healthy human individuals. The naive CD8 population came from CD45RO-negative cells selected for CCR7, without terminally differentiated effector memory CD45RA+ cells. This clone was seen more than once but under ten times. Study processing details: As immunoSEQ supplied junction-only sequences (without quality scores), filtering differed. The protocol was immunoSEQ multiplex PCR, while the TCRdb copy is restricted to in-frame clones and leaves out a portion. That table gives V, J and clone size, and the DNA gave D and trimming. The table lists about 2.1 million clones, 85% to 95% of them singletons. CDR3 length: 12 amino acids. Germline V gene lookup returns CDR1 MNHEY and CDR2 SVGAGI. V was pared by 8 bases and J by 3 bases, with 10 bases between.

The rearrangement uses TRBV6-5 and TRBJ1-2; D remains unclear. Sequences were obtained from naive CD8+ T cells from PBMCs. The TCR was taken from a man in his late teens or twenties in good health. Some clones in this sample may be carry-over from other donors' samples. The CDR3 protein is CASLGFDYGYTF. The CDR3 DNA sequence: TGTGCCAGCCTGGGGTTTGACTATGGCTACACCTTC.